One and the same sample provided the 7 T cell receptor beta chains below, sequenced in a study of T cell responses to AZD1222 COVID-19 vaccine. The assay was immunoSEQ multiplex PCR, and TCRdb's table has in-frame clones only and misses some. The sample shows 150,000 to 200,000 clones, roughly 90% of them seen only once. The material sequenced was peripheral blood, taken 28 days after the second AZD1222 dose. Receptors originate from an adult who received the AZD1222 COVID-19 vaccine.

The chain is built from TRBV7-9 and TRBJ2-6; D not resolved. Trimming removed 5 bases at V and 4 bases at J, with 6 bases between. CDR3 length: 13 residues. In germline, CDR1 is SEHNR, CDR2 FQNEAQ (reference sequence). The CDR3 coding sequence is TGTGCCAGCAGCCGGGTCGGGGCCAACGTCCTGACTTTC. This sequence encodes CASSRVGANVLTF.

This clone was detected only once. The V and J genes are TRBV19 and TRBJ1-2, with D unclear. This CDR3 contains 13 residues. The germline CDR1 and CDR2 sequences are LNHDA and SQIVND (reference sequence). The V end was cut by 3 bases, the J end by 5 bases, with 10 bases between. CDR3 in DNA: TGTGCCAGTAGTATCCAAACGGAGTATGGCTACACCTTC. It translates to CASSIQTEYGYTF. The whole variable domain, remainder taken from reference TRBV19 and TRBJ1-2, is DGGITQSPKYLFRKEGQNVTLSCEQNLNHDAMYWYRQDPGQGLRLIYYSQIVNDFQKGDIAEGYSVSREKKESFPLTVTSAQKNPTAFYLCASSIQTEYGYTFGSGTRLTVV.

The chain uses TRBV30 and TRBJ1-1; D remains ambiguous. V lost 2 bases and J 0 bases, leaving 13 bases between the germline ends. CDR1 is GTSNPN and CDR2 is SVGIG in the germline V gene (reference sequence). CDR3 size: 15 residues. The CDR3 DNA sequence: TGTGCCTGGAGTCCCCTGACGGGATTGAACACTGAAGCTTTCTTT. Encoded protein: CAWSPLTGLNTEAFF. The whole variable domain, remainder taken from reference TRBV30 and TRBJ1-1, is SQTIHQWPATLVQPVGSPLSLECTVEGTSNPNLYWYRQAAGRGLQLLFYSVGIGQISSEVPQNLSASRPQDRQFILSSKKLLLSDSGFYLCAWSPLTGLNTEAFFGQGTRLTVV.

This rearrangement joins TRBV5-6 to TRBJ1-1; TRBD1 aligns across 9 bases. This CDR3 has 16 amino acids. Trimming took 4 bases from V and 1 from J; bases not matched to a gene: 8. Per the germline V gene, CDR1 is SGHDT and CDR2 is YYEEEE. In DNA, the CDR3 is TGTGCCAGCAGCCTCCCGGGACAGGGTTCGAACACTGAAGCTTTCTTT. It translates to CASSLPGQGSNTEAFF.

The V gene is TRBV29-1, the J gene TRBJ2-3, with 7 bases fitting TRBD1. The J segment lost 3 bases and the V segment lost 4 bases, leaving 4 bases of the junction unmatched. There are 13 residues in the CDR3. Looked up from germline, CDR1 is SQVTM and CDR2 is ANQGSEA. CDR3 in amino acids: CSVANRGTDTQYF. CDR3 DNA sequence: TGCAGCGTTGCAAACAGGGGAACAGATACGCAGTATTTT.

The chain uses TRBV6-5 and TRBJ1-2; perhaps TRBD1 as D (6 bases). The CDR3 is made up of 13 amino acids. Trimming cost V 7 bases and J 6 bases, with 15 bases left between them. Germline V gene data show CDR1 as MNHEY and CDR2 as SVGAGI. This CDR3 reads CASKLRGPDGYTF. The DNA of the CDR3 is TGTGCCAGCAAACTCAGGGGCCCTGATGGCTACACCTTC.

V and J are TRBV5-1 and TRBJ2-2; 9 bases agree with TRBD2. The CDR3 is made up of 17 amino acids. V lost 0 bases to trimming and J lost 5 bases; unmatched junction nucleotides: 8. CDR1 is SGHRS, CDR2 YFSETQ, per germline. The CDR3: CASSLVVAGVRTGELFF. The CDR3, as DNA: TGCGCCAGCAGCTTGGTCGTAGCGGGAGTTCGAACCGGGGAGCTGTTTTTT.